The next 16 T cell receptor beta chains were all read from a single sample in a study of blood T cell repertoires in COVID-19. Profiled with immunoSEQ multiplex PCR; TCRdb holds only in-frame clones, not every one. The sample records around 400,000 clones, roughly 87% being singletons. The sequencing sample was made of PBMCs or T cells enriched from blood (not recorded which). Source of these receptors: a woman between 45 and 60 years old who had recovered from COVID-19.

CDR3 in amino acids: CASSLKAAGVNINQPQHF. CDR3 nucleotides: TGTGCCAGTAGTCTAAAGGCGGCAGGGGTAAATATCAATCAGCCCCAGCATTTT. This chain joins TRBV19 and TRBJ1-5; D may be TRBD1 (6 bases). Germline lookup yields CDR1 LNHDA and CDR2 SQIVND (reference sequence). This CDR3 has 18 amino acids. V lost 5 bases and J lost 3, with 23 bases in between.

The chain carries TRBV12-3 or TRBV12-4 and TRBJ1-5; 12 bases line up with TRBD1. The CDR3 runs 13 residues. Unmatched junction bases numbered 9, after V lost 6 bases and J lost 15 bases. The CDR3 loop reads CASSPGTGGAGHF. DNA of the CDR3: TGTGCCAGCAGCCCCGGGACAGGGGGCGCCGGGCATTTT.

CDR3 in DNA: TGTGCCAGCAGATACAGGGTCCAAGAGACCCAGTACTTC. This gives the protein CASRYRVQETQYF. The chain couples TRBV12-3 or TRBV12-4 to TRBJ2-5; D possibly corresponds to TRBD1 (6 bases). V dropped 6 bases and J dropped 1 base, with 9 bases sitting between them. The CDR3 loop spans 13 amino acids.

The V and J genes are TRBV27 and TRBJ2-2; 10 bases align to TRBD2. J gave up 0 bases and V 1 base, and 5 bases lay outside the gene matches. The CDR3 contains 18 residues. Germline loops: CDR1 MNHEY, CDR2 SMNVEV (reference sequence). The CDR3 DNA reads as TGTGCCAGCAGTTTATTTGGACTAGCGGCTCCGAACACCGGGGAGCTGTTTTTT. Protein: CASSLFGLAAPNTGELFF.

The CDR3 sequence: CASSPPANSNTEAFF. The DNA for the CDR3 is TGTGCCAGCTCACCACCGGCCAATTCAAATACTGAAGCTTTCTTT. The rearrangement uses TRBV18 and TRBJ1-1; the D is unclear. Between the trimmed V and J ends, which lost 0 bases and 5 bases, there was a span of 13 bases. The CDR3 runs to 15 residues. Germline CDR1 reads KGHSH; CDR2 reads LQKENI.

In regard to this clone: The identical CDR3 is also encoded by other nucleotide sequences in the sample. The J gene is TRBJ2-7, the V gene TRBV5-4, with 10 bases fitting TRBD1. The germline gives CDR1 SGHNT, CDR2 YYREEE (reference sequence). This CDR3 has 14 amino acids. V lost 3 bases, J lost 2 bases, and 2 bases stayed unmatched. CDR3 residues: CASSSGTGAYEQYF. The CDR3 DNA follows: TGTGCCAGCAGCTCAGGGACAGGGGCCTACGAGCAGTACTTC.

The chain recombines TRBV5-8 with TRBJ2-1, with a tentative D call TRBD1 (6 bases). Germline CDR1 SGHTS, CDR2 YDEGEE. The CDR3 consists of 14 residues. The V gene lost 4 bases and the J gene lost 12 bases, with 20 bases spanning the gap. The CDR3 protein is CASSRGNRDRLQFF. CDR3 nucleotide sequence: TGTGCCAGCAGCCGGGGAAACAGGGACCGCCTGCAGTTCTTC.

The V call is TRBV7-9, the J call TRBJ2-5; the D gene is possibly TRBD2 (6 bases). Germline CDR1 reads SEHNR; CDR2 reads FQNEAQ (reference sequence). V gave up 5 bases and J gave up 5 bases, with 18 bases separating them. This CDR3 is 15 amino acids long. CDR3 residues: CASSPGLQSRETQYF. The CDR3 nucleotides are TGTGCCAGCAGCCCGGGACTCCAATCCAGGGAGACCCAGTACTTC.

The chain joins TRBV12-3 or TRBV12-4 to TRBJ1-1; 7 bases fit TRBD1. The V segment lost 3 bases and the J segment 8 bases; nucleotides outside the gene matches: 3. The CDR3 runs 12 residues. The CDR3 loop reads CASSLTGWEAFF. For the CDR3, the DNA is TGTGCCAGCAGTTTGACAGGGTGGGAAGCTTTCTTT.

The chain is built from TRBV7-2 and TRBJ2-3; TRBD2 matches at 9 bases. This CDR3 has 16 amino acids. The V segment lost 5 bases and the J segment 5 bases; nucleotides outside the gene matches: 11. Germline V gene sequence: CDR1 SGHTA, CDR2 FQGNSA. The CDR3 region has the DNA TGTGCCAGCAGCATAAGAGGTAGCGGGAGTCAAGATACGCAGTATTTT. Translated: CASSIRGSGSQDTQYF.

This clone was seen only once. The DNA for the CDR3 is TGCGCCAGCAGCCCGGGACAGAATAAGATGAACACTGAAGCTTTCTTT. This encodes CASSPGQNKMNTEAFF. The chain links TRBV5-1 to TRBJ1-1; 7 bases line up with TRBD1. This CDR3 region has 16 residues. J gave up 0 bases and V 4 bases, and 9 bases lay outside the gene matches. Germline lookup yields CDR1 SGHRS and CDR2 YFSETQ. The whole variable domain, filled in from reference TRBV5-1 and TRBJ1-1, reads KAGVTQTPRYLIKTRGQQVTLSCSPISGHRSVSWYQQTPGQGLQFLFEYFSETQRNKGNFPGRFSGRQFSNSRSEMNVSTLELGDSALYLCASSPGQNKMNTEAFFGQGTRLTVV.

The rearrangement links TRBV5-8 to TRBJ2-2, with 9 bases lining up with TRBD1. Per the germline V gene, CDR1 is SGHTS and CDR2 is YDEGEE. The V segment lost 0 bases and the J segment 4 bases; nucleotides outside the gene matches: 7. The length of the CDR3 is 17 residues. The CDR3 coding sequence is TGTGCCAGCAGCTTGGGAACAGGGGGCGCGGGCACCGGGGAGCTGTTTTTT. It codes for CASSLGTGGAGTGELFF.

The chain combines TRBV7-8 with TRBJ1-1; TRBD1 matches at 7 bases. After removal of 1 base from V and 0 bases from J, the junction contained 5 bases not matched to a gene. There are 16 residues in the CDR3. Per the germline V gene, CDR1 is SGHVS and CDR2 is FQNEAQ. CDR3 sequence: CASSLEQGILNTEAFF. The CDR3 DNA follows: TGTGCCAGCAGCTTAGAACAGGGGATTCTGAACACTGAAGCTTTCTTT.

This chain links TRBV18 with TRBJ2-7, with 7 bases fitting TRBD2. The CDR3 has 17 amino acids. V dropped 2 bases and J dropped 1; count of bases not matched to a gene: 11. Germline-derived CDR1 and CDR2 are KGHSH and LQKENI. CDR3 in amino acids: CASSPLAAGVQSYEQYF. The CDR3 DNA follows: TGTGCCAGCTCACCATTAGCCGCGGGGGTTCAGTCCTACGAGCAGTACTTC. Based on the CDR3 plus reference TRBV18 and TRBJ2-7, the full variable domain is NAGVMQNPRHLVRRRGQEARLRCSPMKGHSHVYWYRQLPEEGLKFMVYLQKENIIDESGMPKERFSAEFPKEGPSILRIQQVVRGDSAAYFCASSPLAAGVQSYEQYFGPGTRLTVT.

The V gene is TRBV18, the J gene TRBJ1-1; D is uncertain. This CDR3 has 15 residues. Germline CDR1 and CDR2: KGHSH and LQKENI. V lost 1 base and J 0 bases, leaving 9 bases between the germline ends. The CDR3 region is CASSPLPRVNTEAFF. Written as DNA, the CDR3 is TGTGCCAGCTCACCACTTCCCCGAGTGAACACTGAAGCTTTCTTT.

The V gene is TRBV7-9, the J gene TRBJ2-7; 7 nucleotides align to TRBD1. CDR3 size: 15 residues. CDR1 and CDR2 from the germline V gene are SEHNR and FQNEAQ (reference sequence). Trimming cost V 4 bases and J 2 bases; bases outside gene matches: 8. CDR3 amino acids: CASSSTTGQPYEQYF. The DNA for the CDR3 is TGTGCCAGCAGCTCCACCACGGGACAGCCCTACGAGCAGTACTTC. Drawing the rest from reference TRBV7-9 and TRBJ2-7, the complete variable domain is DTGVSQNPRHKITKRGQNVTFRCDPISEHNRLYWYRQTLGQGPEFLTYFQNEAQLEKSRLLSDRFSAERPKGSFSTLEIQRTEQGDSAMYLCASSSTTGQPYEQYFGPGTRLTVT.